The T cell receptor beta chain described here comes from a study of blood T cells in healthy people across ages (dated by TCRdb to about 2015). Turning to the overall study: In model experiments, template switching captured about one uniquely barcoded TCR beta cDNA molecule for every two T cells. The study measured age-related changes in TCR beta repertoire diversity using deep sequencing normalized with unique cDNA molecular identifiers. Donors were grouped into four age groups: young (average roughly 16 years), middle-aged (roughly 38), aged (around 60) and long-lived (approximately 81). Donors of different ages were randomly distributed across sequencing lanes to avoid experimental bias. Using the same blood draw, the study looked at two additional independent replicas of 1 million unique cDNA reads for two donors, one aged 18 to 30 and the other aged 80 or older.

This clonotype was counted many times. Which antigen it targets is not known. The sample holds no much larger clone one base away, and base qualities are not on file. Systemically healthy Caucasian individuals from Russia, roughly 40 in total and aged roughly 6 to 95 years, were included as donors. Approximately 9.3 milliliters of peripheral blood were drawn from each donor into EDTA-treated Vacutainer tubes. Ficoll-Paque density-gradient centrifugation was used to isolate PBMCs, with at least 6 million obtained per sample. Total RNA was extracted from PBMCs with Trizol reagent, with at least 6 micrograms obtained per sample. Naive CD45RAhigh/CD27high T cell percentages were measured by flow cytometry on a PBMC aliquot from every donor. Paper-wide results and their limitations: Total diversity estimates from one million sequenced T cells were considered lower bounds and underestimates. Compared with the aged group, more naive CD4+ T cells, fewer expanded clones and increased TCR diversity were shown by the long-lived group, suggesting age selection. Because the CMV infection status of the donors was unknown, age-related changes in expanded clonotypes may potentially have been confounded. Because profiling used bulk unsorted PBMCs, naive and antigen-experienced compartments could not be compared conclusively. There was a strong correlation between observed TCR beta diversity and the percentage of naive T cells measured by flow cytometry. Observed TCR beta diversity per million T cells fell roughly linearly with age, and a significant reduction was already apparent by age roughly 40.

Unmatched junction bases come to 5, with V trimmed by 4 bases and J by 2 bases. Based on the germline V gene, the CDR1 and CDR2 sequences are SGHTA and FQGNSA. The CDR3, cysteine through phenylalanine, is 16 amino acids long. Only the CDR3 DNA is retained, 48 bases long and in frame from the first base. The protocol used for the library was 5' RACE. Instrument used: Illumina HiSeq 2500. A second roughly 6 to 12 cycle PCR used a sample-barcoded 5' primer and a J-beta primer mix. A template-switch 5' adaptor carrying 12 random nucleotides introduced a unique molecular identifier onto each TCR beta cDNA molecule. At least 2.5 million CDR3-containing paired-end reads were obtained from each sample. First-strand cDNA synthesis was performed from all RNA using the Mint cDNA synthesis kit, with priming by a TRBC-specific oligonucleotide. Following uracil-DNA glycosylase treatment, all cDNA underwent a first 18-cycle PCR with the universal primers M1SS and BC2_uni_R. The authors processed their data as follows. For normalization, 1 million high-quality reads were randomly selected from each sample, with every read carrying a distinct molecular identifier. Instead of being binned into consensus sequences, reads with shared molecular identifiers were discarded. MiTCR, run with a Q25 quality threshold and the strictest error-elimination algorithm, handled CDR3 identification, clonotype clustering and error correction. A nonparametric unseen species model with Euler transformation was used to estimate a lower bound on total TCR beta diversity. The public reads were reprocessed in TCRdb via fastp at Q25 and MiXCR, keeping in-frame beta chains. Each CDR3 protein gets just one entry, which takes the most common genes and DNA from the rows behind it. TCRdb, not the original authors, processed these V and J calls. Here the sample has 1.5 million to 2 million distinct CDR3 sequences; 28% occur a single time. Jointly, the top ten make up 7.7% of the sample.

Sample: blood. The rearranged chain carries TRBV7-2 and TRBJ2-7, with TRBD2 identical over 13 junction bases. The TCR comes from a woman aged 25 to 39 in good health. At the DNA level, the sequence is TGTGCCAGCAGCTCCTCGGGACTAGCGGGACCCTACGAGCAGTACTTC. The encoded protein is CASSSSGLAGPYEQYF.